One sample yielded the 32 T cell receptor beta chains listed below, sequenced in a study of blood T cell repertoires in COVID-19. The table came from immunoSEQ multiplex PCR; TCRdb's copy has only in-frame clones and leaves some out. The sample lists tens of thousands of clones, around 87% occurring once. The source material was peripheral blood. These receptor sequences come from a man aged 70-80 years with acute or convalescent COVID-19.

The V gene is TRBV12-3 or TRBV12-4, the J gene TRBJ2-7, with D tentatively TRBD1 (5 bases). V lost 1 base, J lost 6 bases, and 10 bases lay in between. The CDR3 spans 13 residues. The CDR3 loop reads CASSLGPGLEQYF. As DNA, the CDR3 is TGTGCCAGCAGTTTAGGTCCAGGGCTCGAGCAGTACTTC.

The CDR3 DNA reads as TGTGCCAGCTCACCACGACAGGACTATGGCTACACCTTC. Amino acid sequence: CASSPRQDYGYTF. The gene calls are TRBV18 and TRBJ1-2; D may be TRBD1 (6 bases). Trimming pared 1 base from V and 3 bases from J, leaving 6 bases between. This CDR3 is 13 amino acids long. Per germline, CDR1 KGHSH and CDR2 LQKENI.

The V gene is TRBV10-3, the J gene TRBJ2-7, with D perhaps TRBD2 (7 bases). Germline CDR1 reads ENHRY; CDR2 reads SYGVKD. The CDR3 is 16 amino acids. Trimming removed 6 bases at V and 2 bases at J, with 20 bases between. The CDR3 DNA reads TGTGCCATCAGAGCCGGGGGCGGGGAGGGTACCTACGAGCAGTACTTC. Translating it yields CAIRAGGGEGTYEQYF.

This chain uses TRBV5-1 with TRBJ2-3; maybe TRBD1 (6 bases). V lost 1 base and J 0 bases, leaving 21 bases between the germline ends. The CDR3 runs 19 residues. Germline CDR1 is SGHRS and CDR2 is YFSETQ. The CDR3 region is CASSLLPQGTRASTDTQYF. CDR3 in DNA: TGCGCCAGCAGCTTGCTCCCACAGGGCACCCGCGCAAGCACAGATACGCAGTATTTT. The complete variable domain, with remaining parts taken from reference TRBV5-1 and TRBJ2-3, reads KAGVTQTPRYLIKTRGQQVTLSCSPISGHRSVSWYQQTPGQGLQFLFEYFSETQRNKGNFPGRFSGRQFSNSRSEMNVSTLELGDSALYLCASSLLPQGTRASTDTQYFGPGTRLTVL.

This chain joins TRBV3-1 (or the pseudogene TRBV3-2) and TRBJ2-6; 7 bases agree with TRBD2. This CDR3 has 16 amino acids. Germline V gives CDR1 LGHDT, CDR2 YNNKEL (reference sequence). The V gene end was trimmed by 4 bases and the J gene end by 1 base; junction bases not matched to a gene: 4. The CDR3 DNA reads TGTGCCAGCAGCCGGACTAGGGGTTCTGGGGCCAACGTCCTGACTTTC. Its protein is CASSRTRGSGANVLTF.

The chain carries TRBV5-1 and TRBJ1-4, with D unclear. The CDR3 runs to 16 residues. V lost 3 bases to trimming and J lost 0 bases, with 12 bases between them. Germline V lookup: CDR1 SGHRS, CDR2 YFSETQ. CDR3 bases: TGCGCCAGCAGCTCCACCGGACTCGCAACTAATGAAAAACTGTTTTTT. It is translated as CASSSTGLATNEKLFF.

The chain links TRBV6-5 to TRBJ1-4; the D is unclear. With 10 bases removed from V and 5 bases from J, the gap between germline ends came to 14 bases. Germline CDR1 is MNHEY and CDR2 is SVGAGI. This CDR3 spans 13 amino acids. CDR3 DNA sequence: TGTGCCACGCGACTTCCTGGAAATGAAAAACTGTTTTTT. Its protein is CATRLPGNEKLFF.

CDR3 residues: CASNRLGEVGELFF. DNA of the CDR3: TGTGCCAGCAATCGTTTAGGGGAAGTCGGGGAGCTGTTTTTT. The chain recombines TRBV2 with TRBJ2-2, with D possibly being TRBD1 (5 bases). Germline CDR1 is SNHLY and CDR2 is FYNNEI. With 7 bases removed from V and 7 bases from J, the gap between germline ends came to 16 bases. The CDR3 has 14 amino acids.

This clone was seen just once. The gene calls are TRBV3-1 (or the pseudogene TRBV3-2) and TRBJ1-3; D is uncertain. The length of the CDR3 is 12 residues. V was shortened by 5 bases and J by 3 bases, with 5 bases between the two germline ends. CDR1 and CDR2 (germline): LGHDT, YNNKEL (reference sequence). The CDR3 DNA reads TGTGCCAGCAGCAACGGTGGAAACACCATATATTTT. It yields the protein CASSNGGNTIYF.

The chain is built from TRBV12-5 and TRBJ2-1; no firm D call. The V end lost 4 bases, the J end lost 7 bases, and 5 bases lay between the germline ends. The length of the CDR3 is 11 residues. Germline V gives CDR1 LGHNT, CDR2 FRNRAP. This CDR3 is CASGSLNEQFF. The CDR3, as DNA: TGTGCTAGTGGTTCACTTAATGAGCAGTTCTTC. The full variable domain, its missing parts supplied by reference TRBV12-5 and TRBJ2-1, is DARVTQTPRHKVTEMGQEVTMRCQPILGHNTVFWYRQTMMQGLELLAYFRNRAPLDDSGMPKDRFSAEMPDATLATLKIQPSEPRDSAVYFCASGSLNEQFFGPGTRLTVL.

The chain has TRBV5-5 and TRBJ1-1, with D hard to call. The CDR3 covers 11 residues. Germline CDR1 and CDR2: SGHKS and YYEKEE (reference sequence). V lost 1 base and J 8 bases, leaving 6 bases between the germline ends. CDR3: CASSLFREAFF. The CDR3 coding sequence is TGTGCCAGCAGCTTGTTCAGGGAAGCTTTCTTT.

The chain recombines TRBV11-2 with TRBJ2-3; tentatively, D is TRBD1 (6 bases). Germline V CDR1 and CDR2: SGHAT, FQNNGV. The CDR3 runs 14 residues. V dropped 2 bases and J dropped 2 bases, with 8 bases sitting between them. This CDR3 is CASSLMGATDTQYF. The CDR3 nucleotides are TGTGCCAGCAGCTTAATGGGGGCCACAGATACGCAGTATTTT.

The CDR3 DNA sequence: TGTGCCAGCAGTTCCCAGGGCCTCCCGGGGGATCAGCCCCAGCATTTT. Translating gives CASSSQGLPGDQPQHF. J is TRBJ1-5 and V is TRBV28; a possible D gene is TRBD1 (5 bases). Germline lookup yields CDR1 MDHEN and CDR2 SYDVKM. V was pared by 4 bases and J by 5 bases, with 18 bases between. The CDR3 extends over 16 amino acids. The whole variable domain, remainder taken from reference TRBV28 and TRBJ1-5, is DVKVTQSSRYLVKRTGEKVFLECVQDMDHENMFWYRQDPGLGLRLIYFSYDVKMKEKGDIPEGYSVSREKKERFSLILESASTNQTSMYLCASSSQGLPGDQPQHFGDGTRLSIL.

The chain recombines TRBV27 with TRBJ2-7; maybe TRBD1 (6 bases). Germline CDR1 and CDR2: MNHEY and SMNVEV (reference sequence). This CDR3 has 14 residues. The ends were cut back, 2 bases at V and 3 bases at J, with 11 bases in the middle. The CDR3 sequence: CASSLIGQNYEQYF. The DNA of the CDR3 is TGTGCCAGCAGTTTAATTGGACAGAACTACGAGCAGTACTTC.

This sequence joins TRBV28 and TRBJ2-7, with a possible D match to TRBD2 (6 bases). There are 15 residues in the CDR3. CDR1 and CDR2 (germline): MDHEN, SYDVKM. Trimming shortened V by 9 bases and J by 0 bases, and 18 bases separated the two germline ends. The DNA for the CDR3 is TGTGCCAGTGTGGGAGTAGCGGAAAGCTCCTACGAGCAGTACTTC. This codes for CASVGVAESSYEQYF.

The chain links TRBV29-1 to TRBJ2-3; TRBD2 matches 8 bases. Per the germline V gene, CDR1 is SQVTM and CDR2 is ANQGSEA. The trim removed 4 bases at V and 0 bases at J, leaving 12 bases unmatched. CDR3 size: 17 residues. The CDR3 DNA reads TGCAGCGTTGGCGGAGTAGCGGGGATACTTAGCACAGATACGCAGTATTTT. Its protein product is CSVGGVAGILSTDTQYF.

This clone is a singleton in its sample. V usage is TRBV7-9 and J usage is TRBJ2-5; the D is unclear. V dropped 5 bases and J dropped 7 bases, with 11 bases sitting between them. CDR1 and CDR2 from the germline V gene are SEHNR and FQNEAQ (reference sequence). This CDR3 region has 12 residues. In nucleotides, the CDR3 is TGTGCCAGCAGCCTCGAGTTAGTGACCCAGTACTTC. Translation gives CASSLELVTQYF.

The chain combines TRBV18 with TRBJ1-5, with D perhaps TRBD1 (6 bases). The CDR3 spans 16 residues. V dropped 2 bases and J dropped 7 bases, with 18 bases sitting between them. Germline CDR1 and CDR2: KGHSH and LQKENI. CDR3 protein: CASSPYPTGTRQPQHF. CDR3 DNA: TGTGCCAGCTCACCATATCCCACAGGGACGAGACAGCCCCAGCATTTT.

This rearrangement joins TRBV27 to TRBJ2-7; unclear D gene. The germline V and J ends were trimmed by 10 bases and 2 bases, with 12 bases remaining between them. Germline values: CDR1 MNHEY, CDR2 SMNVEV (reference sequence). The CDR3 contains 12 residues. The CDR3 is CATSATPYEQYF. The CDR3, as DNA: TGTGCCACCTCCGCGACACCCTACGAGCAGTACTTC.

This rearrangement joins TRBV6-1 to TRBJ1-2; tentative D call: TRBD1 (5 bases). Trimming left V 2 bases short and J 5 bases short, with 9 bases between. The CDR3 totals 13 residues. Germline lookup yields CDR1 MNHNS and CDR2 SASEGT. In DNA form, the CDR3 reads TGTGCCAGCAGTGAACAGGGCCCGTATGGCTACACCTTC. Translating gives CASSEQGPYGYTF.

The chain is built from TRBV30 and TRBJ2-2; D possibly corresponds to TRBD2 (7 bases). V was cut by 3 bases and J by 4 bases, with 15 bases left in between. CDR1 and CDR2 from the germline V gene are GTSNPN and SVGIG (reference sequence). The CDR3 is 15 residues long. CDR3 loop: CAWRMTGGSTGELFF. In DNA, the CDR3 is TGTGCCTGGAGAATGACGGGGGGCTCCACCGGGGAGCTGTTTTTT.

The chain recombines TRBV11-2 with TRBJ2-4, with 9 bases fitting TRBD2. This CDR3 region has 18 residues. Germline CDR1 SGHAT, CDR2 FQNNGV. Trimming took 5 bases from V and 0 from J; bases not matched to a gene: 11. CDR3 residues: CASSPVDSGGVAKNIQYF. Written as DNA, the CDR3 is TGTGCCAGCAGCCCGGTTGATAGCGGGGGAGTAGCCAAAAACATTCAGTACTTC.

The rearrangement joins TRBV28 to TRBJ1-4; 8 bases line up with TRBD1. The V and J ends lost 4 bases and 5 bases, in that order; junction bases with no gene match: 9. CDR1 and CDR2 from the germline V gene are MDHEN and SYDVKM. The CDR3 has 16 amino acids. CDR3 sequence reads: CASSSNGQGGNEKLFF. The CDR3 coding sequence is TGTGCCAGCAGTTCAAATGGACAGGGTGGAAATGAAAAACTGTTTTTT. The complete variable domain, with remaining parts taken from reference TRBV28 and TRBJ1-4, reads DVKVTQSSRYLVKRTGEKVFLECVQDMDHENMFWYRQDPGLGLRLIYFSYDVKMKEKGDIPEGYSVSREKKERFSLILESASTNQTSMYLCASSSNGQGGNEKLFFGSGTQLSVL.

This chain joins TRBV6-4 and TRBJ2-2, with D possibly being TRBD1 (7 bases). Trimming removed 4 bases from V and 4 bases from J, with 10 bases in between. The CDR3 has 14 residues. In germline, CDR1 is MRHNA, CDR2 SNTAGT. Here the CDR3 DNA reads TGTGCCAGCAGTGGGCAGGGGGGCACCGGGGAGCTGTTTTTT. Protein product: CASSGQGGTGELFF.

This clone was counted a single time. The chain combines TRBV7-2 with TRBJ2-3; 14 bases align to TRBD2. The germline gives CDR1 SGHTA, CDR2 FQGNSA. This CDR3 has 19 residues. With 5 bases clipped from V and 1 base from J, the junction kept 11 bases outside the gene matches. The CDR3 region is CASSMGLAGAPSGTDTQYF. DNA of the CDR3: TGTGCCAGCAGCATGGGACTAGCGGGAGCACCGAGCGGCACAGATACGCAGTATTTT.

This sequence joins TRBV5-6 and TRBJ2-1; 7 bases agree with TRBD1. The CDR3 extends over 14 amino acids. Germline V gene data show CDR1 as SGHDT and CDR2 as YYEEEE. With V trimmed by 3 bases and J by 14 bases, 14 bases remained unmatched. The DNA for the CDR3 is TGTGCCAGCAGCTACGCAGGGGGTAATAATCCGGAGTTCTTC. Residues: CASSYAGGNNPEFF.

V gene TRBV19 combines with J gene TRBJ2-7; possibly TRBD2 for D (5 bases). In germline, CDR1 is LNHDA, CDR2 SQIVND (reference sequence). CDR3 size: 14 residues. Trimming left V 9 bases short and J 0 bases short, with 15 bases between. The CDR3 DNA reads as TGTGCCAGCGGGCTCTCGAGGGACTCCTACGAGCAGTACTTC. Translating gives CASGLSRDSYEQYF. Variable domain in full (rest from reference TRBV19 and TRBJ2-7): DGGITQSPKYLFRKEGQNVTLSCEQNLNHDAMYWYRQDPGQGLRLIYYSQIVNDFQKGDIAEGYSVSREKKESFPLTVTSAQKNPTAFYLCASGLSRDSYEQYFGPGTRLTVT.

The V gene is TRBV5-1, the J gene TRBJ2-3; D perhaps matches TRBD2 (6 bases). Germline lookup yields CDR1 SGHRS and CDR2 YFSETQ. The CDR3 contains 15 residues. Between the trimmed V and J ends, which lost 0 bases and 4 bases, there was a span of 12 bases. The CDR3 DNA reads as TGCGCCAGCAGCTTGGCCTTGGGCGGGGCAGATACGCAGTATTTT. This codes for CASSLALGGADTQYF. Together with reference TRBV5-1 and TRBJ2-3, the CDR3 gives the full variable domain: KAGVTQTPRYLIKTRGQQVTLSCSPISGHRSVSWYQQTPGQGLQFLFEYFSETQRNKGNFPGRFSGRQFSNSRSEMNVSTLELGDSALYLCASSLALGGADTQYFGPGTRLTVL.

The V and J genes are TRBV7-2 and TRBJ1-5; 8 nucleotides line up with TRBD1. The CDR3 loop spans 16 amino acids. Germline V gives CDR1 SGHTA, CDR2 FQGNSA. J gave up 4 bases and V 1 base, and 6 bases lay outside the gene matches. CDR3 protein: CASSLVPGTGNQPQHF. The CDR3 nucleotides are TGTGCCAGCAGCTTAGTCCCGGGGACAGGTAATCAGCCCCAGCATTTT.

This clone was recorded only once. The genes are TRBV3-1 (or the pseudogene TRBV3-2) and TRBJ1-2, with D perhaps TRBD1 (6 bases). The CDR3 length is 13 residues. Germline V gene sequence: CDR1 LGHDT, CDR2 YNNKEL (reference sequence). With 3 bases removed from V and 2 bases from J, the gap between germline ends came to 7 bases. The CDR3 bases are TGTGCCAGCAGCCATGGGGGCAACTATGGCTACACCTTC. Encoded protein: CASSHGGNYGYTF.

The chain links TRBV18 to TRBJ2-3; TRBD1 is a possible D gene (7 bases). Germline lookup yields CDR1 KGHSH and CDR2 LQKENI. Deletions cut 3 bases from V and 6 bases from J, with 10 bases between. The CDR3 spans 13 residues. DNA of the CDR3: TGTGCCAGCTCACCTCAGGGGGGCGATACGCAGTATTTT. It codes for CASSPQGGDTQYF.

Here the CDR3 reads CASSDSGQDTDTQYF. The CDR3 region has the DNA TGTGCCAGCAGTGACTCGGGACAGGACACAGATACGCAGTATTTT. The chain is built from TRBV6-4 and TRBJ2-3, with TRBD1 identical over 8 bases. The germline gives CDR1 MRHNA, CDR2 SNTAGT. The CDR3 sequence is 15 residues long. J lost 2 bases, V lost 0 bases, and 1 base had no gene match.